This T cell receptor (beta chain) was found in a study of CD8 T cells in Susac syndrome. The ends were cut back, 0 bases at V and 0 bases at J, with 4 bases in the middle. Germline assignment: CDR1 SGDLS and CDR2 YYNGEE. The CDR3 consists of 15 residues. RNA totalling roughly 0.45 to 1 ug underwent reverse transcription with random hexamers. MiXCR was run by TCRdb on the immunoSEQ multiplex PCR reads, yielding one entry per CDR3 protein. The sample has hundreds of thousands of distinct CDR3 sequences; more than 80% are singletons. The J gene is TRBJ2-6, the V gene TRBV9; no clear D. Sequencing was done on a sample of CD8+ T cells from PBMCs. The TCR comes from a human donor with multiple sclerosis. Here the CDR3 reads CASSVGGSGANVLTF. In DNA form, the CDR3 reads TGTGCCAGCAGCGTAGGGGGCTCTGGGGCCAACGTCCTGACTTTC.